The 21 T cell receptor beta chains below come from one sample, sequenced in a study of blood T cell repertoires in COVID-19. Sequencing used immunoSEQ multiplex PCR; TCRdb keeps in-frame clones, though not all of them. The table lists approximately 250,000 clones, more than 75% of them singletons. Sequences were obtained from peripheral blood. The source of these receptors is a man aged 35 to 55 with active or convalescent COVID-19.

This clone was observed a handful of times. This chain joins TRBV2 and TRBJ1-1; D is unresolved. CDR3 size: 13 residues. Trimming took off 6 bases at V and 2 bases at J, with 10 bases between the two ends. Germline V gene lookup returns CDR1 SNHLY and CDR2 FYNNEI. This CDR3 reads CASSAGGNTEAFF. DNA of the CDR3: TGTGCCAGCAGCGCGGGAGGTAACACTGAAGCTTTCTTT.

V and J are TRBV6-1 and TRBJ1-2; 7 nucleotides line up with TRBD1. The CDR3 covers 14 residues. CDR1 and CDR2 (germline): MNHNS, SASEGT. Trimming took 1 base from V and 2 from J; bases not matched to a gene: 1. CDR3 coding DNA: TGTGCCAGCAGTGAAGGGGGACAGAACTATGGCTACACCTTC. This sequence encodes CASSEGGQNYGYTF.

The chain has TRBV10-3 and TRBJ2-6, with D perhaps TRBD2 (6 bases). Per germline, CDR1 ENHRY and CDR2 SYGVKD. The CDR3 spans 17 residues. The V gene lost 11 bases and the J gene lost 0 bases, with 20 bases spanning the gap. CDR3 residues: CASFGEEPPSGANVLTF. The DNA of the CDR3 is TGTGCCTCATTCGGGGAGGAACCACCCTCTGGGGCCAACGTCCTGACTTTC.

The chain combines TRBV10-1 with TRBJ1-5, with a weak D call TRBD1 (6 bases). Germline CDR1 and CDR2: WNHNN and SYGVQD (reference sequence). The germline V and J ends were trimmed by 7 bases and 4 bases, with 17 bases remaining between them. This CDR3 is 15 amino acids long. The CDR3 spells CASTPGEGWNQPQHF. Here the CDR3 DNA reads TGCGCCAGCACACCAGGGGAGGGTTGGAATCAGCCCCAGCATTTT.

The CDR3 DNA follows: TGTGCCAGCAGCCCAGGCCCGGGAGCCCGTTTCGAGCAGTACTTC. Encoded protein: CASSPGPGARFEQYF. The V gene is TRBV21-1, the J gene TRBJ2-7; the listed D gene, TRBD2, was not tested against the DNA. TRBV21-1 is described as a pseudogene. This CDR3 has 15 residues.

The chain carries TRBV5-1 and TRBJ1-6; no clear D gene. The V gene's germline CDR1 is SGHRS and CDR2 YFSETQ. Between the trimmed V and J ends, which lost 0 bases and 9 bases, there was a span of 13 bases. This CDR3 comprises 15 residues. CDR3 residues: CASSLGTGVLSPLHF. Here the CDR3 DNA reads TGCGCCAGCAGCTTGGGGACGGGAGTCCTTTCACCCCTCCACTTT.

This clone was observed a single time. The rearrangement uses TRBV3-1 (or the pseudogene TRBV3-2) and TRBJ1-3; D call uncertain. V lost 3 bases and J lost 5, with 11 bases in between. The CDR3 consists of 14 residues. Germline CDR1 reads LGHDT; CDR2 reads YNNKEL (reference sequence). Here the CDR3 reads CASSHEGNRNTIYF. For the CDR3, the DNA is TGTGCCAGCAGCCATGAGGGTAATAGAAACACCATATATTTT.

The chain couples TRBV18 to TRBJ1-4; TRBD1 might be the D (6 bases). Trimming removed 0 bases from V and 1 base from J, with 21 bases in between. CDR1 and CDR2 from the germline V gene are KGHSH and LQKENI. This CDR3 is built from 20 residues. CDR3 amino acids: CASSPPRAGDSIQTNEKLFF. As DNA, the CDR3 is TGTGCCAGCTCACCACCGAGGGCAGGGGATTCCATCCAAACTAATGAAAAACTGTTTTTT.

This clone was counted between two and nine times. The rearrangement uses TRBV6-5 and TRBJ1-2; D is unclear. The germline V gene has CDR1 MNHEY and CDR2 SVGAGI. V gave up 8 bases and J gave up 4 bases, with 14 bases separating them. The CDR3 spans 13 residues. The chain's CDR3 is CASSSERVYGYTF. The CDR3 DNA is TGTGCCAGCTCTTCGGAGAGGGTCTATGGCTACACCTTC.

J is TRBJ2-2 and V is TRBV28, with 10 bases matching TRBD1. The CDR3 runs to 13 residues. V lost 3 bases, J lost 13 bases, and 5 bases stayed unmatched. CDR1 MDHEN and CDR2 SYDVKM come from the germline V gene. The CDR3 reads CASSLGTGASLFF. In DNA, the CDR3 is TGTGCCAGCAGTTTGGGGACAGGGGCCTCGCTGTTTTTT.

The chain recombines TRBV28 with TRBJ1-5, with TRBD1 as a possible D gene (5 bases). The CDR3 covers 13 residues. Trimming removed 5 bases at V and 6 bases at J, with 11 bases between. Germline CDR1 reads MDHEN; CDR2 reads SYDVKM. CDR3 amino acids: CASSPPGSQPQHF. The CDR3 DNA reads as TGTGCCAGCAGTCCCCCAGGGTCTCAGCCCCAGCATTTT.

This chain joins TRBV5-5 and TRBJ1-1, with D possibly matching TRBD1 (5 bases). V was clipped by 2 bases and J by 7 bases, with 9 bases between them. Germline V gene data show CDR1 as SGHKS and CDR2 as YYEKEE (reference sequence). CDR3 length equals 12 residues. The DNA for the CDR3 is TGTGCCAGCAGCTTAAGGGGCGATGAAGCTTTCTTT. Protein: CASSLRGDEAFF.

This chain joins TRBV23-1 and TRBJ1-5, with unresolved D. TRBV23-1 is classed as an ORF, of uncertain function. The V gene lost 4 bases and the J gene lost 6 bases, with 13 bases spanning the gap. The CDR3 length is 14 residues. The CDR3 nucleotides are TGCGCCAGCAGTCTAAGCGATTTTGGTCAGCCCCAGCATTTT. It specifies CASSLSDFGQPQHF.

The chain is built from TRBV28 and TRBJ1-1; maybe TRBD1 (6 bases). The V end lost 2 bases, the J end lost 8 bases, and 9 bases lay between the germline ends. Germline CDR1 MDHEN, CDR2 SYDVKM. CDR3 size: 12 residues. The CDR3: CASSLQQGEAFF. The CDR3 DNA reads TGTGCCAGCAGTTTACAGCAGGGGGAAGCTTTCTTT.

This clone was detected only once. The CDR3 DNA is TGCGCCAGCAGTTCCGACAGGGGCCAACCCTGGGAGCAGTACTTC. Translation: CASSSDRGQPWEQYF. The V and J genes are TRBV5-1 and TRBJ2-7; 8 bases agree with TRBD1. CDR3 length equals 15 residues. Germline assignment: CDR1 SGHRS and CDR2 YFSETQ. J lost 7 bases, V lost 5 bases, and 14 bases had no gene match.

This sequence joins TRBV6-5 and TRBJ1-5; D not certain. Germline assignment: CDR1 MNHEY and CDR2 SVGAGI. This CDR3 contains 14 residues. Trimming removed 2 bases at V and 2 bases at J, with 7 bases between. CDR3 coding DNA: TGTGCCAGCAGTTACCAACGGGGCAATCAGCCCCAGCATTTT. Protein sequence: CASSYQRGNQPQHF.

The chain joins TRBV28 to TRBJ1-5; D may be TRBD1 (5 bases). The V gene lost 6 bases and the J gene lost 7 bases, with 13 bases spanning the gap. The V gene's germline CDR1 is MDHEN and CDR2 SYDVKM. The CDR3 has 13 residues. The CDR3 loop is CASRQGLKQPQHF. The CDR3 DNA follows: TGTGCCAGCAGGCAGGGCCTAAAACAGCCCCAGCATTTT. Full variable domain (outside the CDR3, taken from reference TRBV28 and TRBJ1-5): DVKVTQSSRYLVKRTGEKVFLECVQDMDHENMFWYRQDPGLGLRLIYFSYDVKMKEKGDIPEGYSVSREKKERFSLILESASTNQTSMYLCASRQGLKQPQHFGDGTRLSIL.

This chain connects TRBV5-1 to TRBJ2-3; 11 bases fit TRBD2. Losses at the gene ends were 2 bases for V and 6 bases for J; bases not matched to a gene: 5. The germline V gene has CDR1 SGHRS and CDR2 YFSETQ. The CDR3 runs to 15 residues. CDR3 sequence reads: CASSFSGGAEDTQYF. The CDR3 DNA is TGCGCCAGCAGCTTTAGCGGGGGGGCCGAGGATACGCAGTATTTT. Full variable domain (remainder filled in from reference TRBV5-1 and TRBJ2-3): KAGVTQTPRYLIKTRGQQVTLSCSPISGHRSVSWYQQTPGQGLQFLFEYFSETQRNKGNFPGRFSGRQFSNSRSEMNVSTLELGDSALYLCASSFSGGAEDTQYFGPGTRLTVL.

The chain carries TRBV7-6 and TRBJ2-2, with TRBD2 matching over 7 bases. J lost 5 bases, V lost 0 bases, and 12 bases had no gene match. Per the germline V gene, CDR1 is SGHVS and CDR2 is FNYEAQ. This CDR3 has 18 residues. Here the CDR3 DNA reads TGTGCCAGCAGCTTAGCGGACTACAGCGGGGTGGGGACCGGGGAGCTGTTTTTT. Its translation: CASSLADYSGVGTGELFF.

This chain joins TRBV2 and TRBJ1-3, with 10 nucleotides matching TRBD1. This CDR3 comprises 16 residues. CDR1 SNHLY and CDR2 FYNNEI come from the germline V gene. V gave up 7 bases and J gave up 2 bases; unmatched junction bases: 8. The chain's CDR3 is CASIAGTGVTGNTIYF. CDR3 coding DNA: TGTGCCAGCATCGCCGGGACAGGGGTTACTGGAAACACCATATATTTT.

This CDR3 reads CASSQVKENYGYTF. CDR3 nucleotide sequence: TGCGCCAGCAGCCAAGTAAAGGAGAACTATGGCTACACCTTC. The J gene is TRBJ1-2, the V gene TRBV4-1; D unresolved. The CDR3 is 14 residues long. The germline V gene encodes CDR1 MGHRA and CDR2 YSYEKL. Trimming removed 1 base from V and 2 bases from J, with 8 bases in between.